This T cell receptor (beta chain) was sequenced for a study of shared clonotypes between healthy human individuals (dated by TCRdb to 2020 to 2021). About the full investigation: A couple of women and a few men aged 18 to 49 years were included in the cohort. Per donor, three plates each were used for CD4 naive and CD4 memory, two for CD8 naive, and one for CD8 memory. The study deeply sequenced blood TCR repertoires of five healthy adults to estimate repertoire size and the extent of clonotype sharing between individuals. To increase sequencing depth and limit assay-specific biases, different laboratories used diverse techniques to prepare libraries and sequence TCR repertoires. Each donor's leukapheresis produced roughly between roughly 0.85 and 9.5 billion PBMCs. The research as a whole found: Based on pairwise subsampling, the degree of clonotype sharing among donors was expected to be affected by sequencing depth. About 5% of naive CD4, approximately 3.7% of naive CD8, about 2.1% of memory CD4, and 0.35% to 0.5% of memory CD8 clonotypes were shared across four donors. Estimated clonotype richness was generally larger for naive than for memory subsets. Sampling was restricted to blood, and TCR repertoires in tissues likely differ from the TCR repertoires found in blood. Compared with non-shared clonotypes, clonotypes shared by all four sorted-subset donors had higher generation probabilities. The small number of donors limited the genetic and exposure-history diversity represented. Even with the large sequencing depth, rarefaction of the sorted-subset datasets indicated that sequencing was incomplete.

Inclusive of the bounding cysteine and phenylalanine, the CDR3 is 14 residues long. Left in the record is the CDR3 DNA by itself, 42 bases read in frame from the first base. The germline V gene gives CDR1 as SGHTA and CDR2 as FQGNSA. For this chain, trimming is 3 bases at the V end and 2 bases at the J end, and the number of junction bases without a gene match is 4. TCR CDR3 regions were amplified from genomic DNA by multiplex PCR using the deep immunoSEQ assay. Genomic DNA extracted from each cell subset was distributed evenly over all wells of several immunoSEQ 96-well plates, and each plate served as one replicate. For sorted subsets, about 200 ng genomic DNA, equal to tens of thousands of T cell genomes, was loaded into each replicate PCR. The purified libraries were quantified using a Qubit 3.0 fluorometer, sized with a Bioanalyzer 2100, and then quantified again using the KAPA Library Quantification kit. Every immunoSEQ 96-well plate was sequenced on a separate single-read 150-cycle Illumina NextSeq 550 flow cell. On the study's bioinformatics: Because only junctional sequences without quality scores were contained in the immunoSEQ output, filtering matching that applied to full-length reads could not be performed. To assign V/J genes and CDR3, sequences were annotated against IMGT germline references using PyIR, a Python wrapper for IgBLAST v1.9. Reads with weak V/J assignments (E-value above 1e-6), missing CDR3, stop codons, out-of-frame junctions, or ambiguous translated residues were removed. V3J clonotypes were defined by identical inferred V gene, J gene, and CDR3 amino acid sequence. Percentage overlap between repertoires was calculated by dividing the number of shared unique clonotypes by the size of the smaller repertoire. RTK rarefaction, the Chao1 estimator, and Recon v2.1 estimates of unobserved clonotypes were used to assess repertoire richness. Generation probabilities were computed with OLGA for all TCRbeta clonotypes obtained by the gDNA method from a few donors. TCRdb holds this immuneACCESS table with in-frame rearrangements only. Some clones are missing; in checked studies, unresolved V genes explain under half, and the rest has no known cause. Clone size and the V and J calls come from that table; the DNA yielded D and trimming. The sample has about 820,000 clones on record, more than 85% of them singletons. 24% of the sample comes from the top ten.

As for this clone: Its antigen remains unidentified. Per-nucleotide qualities are absent, and no much larger clonotype sits a single base away.

CD8 naive samples were CD45RO-negative cells positively selected for CCR7, giving a CD45RA+CCR7+ population that excluded TemRA cells. The donors were healthy, HIV-negative adults who had no recently reported acute infections or vaccinations. Every donor was a Caucasian adult living in Nashville, Tennessee, USA. Blood was collected by leukapheresis, and PBMCs were isolated by Ficoll-Histopaque density gradient centrifugation and then cryopreserved in liquid nitrogen vapor phase. Analytical flow cytometry was used to check the purity and quantity of each magnetically sorted T cell population. Each sorted fraction had its genomic DNA isolated and then quantified by UV absorbance on a Nanodrop 2000c.

The TCR sequence derives from a man in his thirties or forties in good health. The V and J segments used are TRBV7-2 and TRBJ2-7; 7 nucleotides in the junction match TRBD2. The sequenced material came from naive CD8+ T cells sorted from blood. Reading the label with the study, this specimen's cell subset or site is: CD45RA+CCR7+. The nucleotide sequence reads TGTGCCAGCAGCTTCGCTAGCGGTACCTACGAGCAGTACTTC. It translates as CASSFASGTYEQYF.